This T cell receptor beta chain stems from a study of blood T cell repertoires in COVID-19. Study-level background: The analysed material was cDNA or gDNA that came from T cells, B-cell-depleted T cells, or PBMCs.

Assay used: immunoSEQ multiplex PCR; TCRdb lists only in-frame clones, some missing. Here the sample spans just over 250,000 clones, over 80% being singletons. Trimming took off 6 bases at V and 1 base at J, with 22 bases between the two ends. Germline V gene lookup returns CDR1 MRHNA and CDR2 SNTAGT. There are 18 residues in the CDR3. The clonotype was recovered from a woman in her 70s with COVID-19, enrolled during active disease. The V gene is TRBV6-4, the J gene TRBJ2-1, with D perhaps matching TRBD2 (6 bases). Material: peripheral blood. As DNA, the CDR3 is TGTGCCAGCAGCCCCGGAGCCGGTAGCGGAAAATCCTACAATGAGCAGTTCTTC. Translated, it gives CASSPGAGSGKSYNEQFF.